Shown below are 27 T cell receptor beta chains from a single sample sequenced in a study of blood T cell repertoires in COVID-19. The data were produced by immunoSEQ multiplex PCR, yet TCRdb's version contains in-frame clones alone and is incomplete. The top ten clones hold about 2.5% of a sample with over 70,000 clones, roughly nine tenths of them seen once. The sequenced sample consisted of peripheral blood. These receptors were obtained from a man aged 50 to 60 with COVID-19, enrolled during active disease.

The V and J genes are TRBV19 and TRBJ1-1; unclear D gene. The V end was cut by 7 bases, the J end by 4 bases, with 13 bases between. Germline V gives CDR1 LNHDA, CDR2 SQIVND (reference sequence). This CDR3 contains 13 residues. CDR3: CASTEAVITEAFF. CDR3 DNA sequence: TGTGCCAGTACCGAGGCGGTGATCACTGAAGCTTTCTTT.

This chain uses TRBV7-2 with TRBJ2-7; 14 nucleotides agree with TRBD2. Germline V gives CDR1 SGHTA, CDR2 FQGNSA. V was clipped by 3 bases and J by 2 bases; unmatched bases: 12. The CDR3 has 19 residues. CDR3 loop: CASSFNTRLAGGLPYEQYF. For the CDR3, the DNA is TGTGCCAGCAGCTTCAATACCAGACTAGCGGGAGGGCTACCCTACGAGCAGTACTTC.

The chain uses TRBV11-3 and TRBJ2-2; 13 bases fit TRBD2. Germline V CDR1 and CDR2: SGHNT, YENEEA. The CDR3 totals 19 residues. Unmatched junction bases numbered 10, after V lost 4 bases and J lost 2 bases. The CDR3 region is CASSSWGTSGKPNTGELFF. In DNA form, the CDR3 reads TGTGCCAGCAGCTCATGGGGGACTAGCGGGAAACCCAACACCGGGGAGCTGTTTTTT.

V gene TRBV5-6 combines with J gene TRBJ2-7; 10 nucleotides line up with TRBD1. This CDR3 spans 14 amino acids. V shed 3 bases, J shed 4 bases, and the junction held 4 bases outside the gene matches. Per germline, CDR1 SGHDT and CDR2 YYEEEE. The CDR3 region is CASSSGQGGYEQYF. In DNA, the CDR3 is TGTGCCAGCAGCTCCGGACAGGGGGGGTACGAGCAGTACTTC. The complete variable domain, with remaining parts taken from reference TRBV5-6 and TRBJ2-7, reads DAGVTQSPTHLIKTRGQQVTLRCSPKSGHDTVSWYQQALGQGPQFIFQYYEEEERQRGNFPDRFSGHQFPNYSSELNVNALLLGDSALYLCASSSGQGGYEQYFGPGTRLTVT.

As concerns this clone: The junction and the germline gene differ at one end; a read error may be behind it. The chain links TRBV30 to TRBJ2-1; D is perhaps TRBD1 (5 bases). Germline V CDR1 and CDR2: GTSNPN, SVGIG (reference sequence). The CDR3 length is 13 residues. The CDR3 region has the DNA TGTGCCTGGAGTACGTCTGGGGCTAGTATGGCAATCTTC. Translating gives CAWSTSGASMAIF. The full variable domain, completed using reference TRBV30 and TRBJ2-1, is SQTIHQWPATLVQPVGSPLSLECTVEGTSNPNLYWYRQAAGRGLQLLFYSVGIGQISSEVPQNLSASRPQDRQFILSSKKLLLSDSGFYLCAWSTSGASMAIFGPGTRLTVL.

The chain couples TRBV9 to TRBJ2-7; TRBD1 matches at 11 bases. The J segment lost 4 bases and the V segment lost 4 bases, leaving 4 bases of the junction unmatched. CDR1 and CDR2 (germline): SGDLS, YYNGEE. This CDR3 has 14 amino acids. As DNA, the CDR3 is TGTGCCAGCAGCCACGGACAGGGGGCTTACGAGCAGTACTTC. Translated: CASSHGQGAYEQYF.

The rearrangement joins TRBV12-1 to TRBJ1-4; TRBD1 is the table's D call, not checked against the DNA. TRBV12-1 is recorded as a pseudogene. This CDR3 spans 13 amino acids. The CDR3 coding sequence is TGTGCCAGCAGCTATGACAGGGGCGAAAAACTGTTTTTT. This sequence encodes CASSYDRGEKLFF.

CDR3 region: CASSVGTGLVTDTQYF. CDR3 in DNA: TGTGCCAGCAGCGTAGGAACAGGGCTCGTCACAGATACGCAGTATTTT. The chain employs TRBV9 and TRBJ2-3; D may be TRBD1 (6 bases). The V end lost 0 bases, the J end lost 2 bases, and 13 bases lay between the germline ends. Germline V lookup: CDR1 SGDLS, CDR2 YYNGEE. CDR3 length: 16 residues.

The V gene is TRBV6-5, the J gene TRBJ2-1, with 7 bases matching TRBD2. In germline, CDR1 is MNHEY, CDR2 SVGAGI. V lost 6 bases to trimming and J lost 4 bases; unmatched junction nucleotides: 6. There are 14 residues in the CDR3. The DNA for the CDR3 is TGTGCCAGCAGCTCCCGGGACTATTACAATGAGCAGTTCTTC. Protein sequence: CASSSRDYYNEQFF.

CDR3 nucleotides: TGTGCCAGCAGTTACAACAGGGGACGGCTCCCTGAAGCTTTCTTT. Translating it yields CASSYNRGRLPEAFF. The rearrangement links TRBV6-5 to TRBJ1-1, with TRBD1 identical over 7 bases. The CDR3 runs 15 residues. In germline, CDR1 is MNHEY, CDR2 SVGAGI. Trimming removed 2 bases from V and 6 bases from J; junction bases left unmatched: 9.

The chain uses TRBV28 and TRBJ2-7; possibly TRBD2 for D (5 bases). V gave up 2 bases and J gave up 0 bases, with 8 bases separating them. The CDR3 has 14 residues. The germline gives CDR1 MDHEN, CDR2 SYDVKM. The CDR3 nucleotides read TGTGCCAGCAGTTTAGGCGGGTCCTCCTACGAGCAGTACTTC. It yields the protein CASSLGGSSYEQYF.

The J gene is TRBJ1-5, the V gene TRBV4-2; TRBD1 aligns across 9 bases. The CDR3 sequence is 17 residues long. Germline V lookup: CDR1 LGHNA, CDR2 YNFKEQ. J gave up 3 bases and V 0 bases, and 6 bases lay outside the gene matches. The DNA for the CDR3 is TGTGCCAGCAGCCAAGATAGTGGGACAGGGACCAATCAGCCCCAGCATTTT. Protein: CASSQDSGTGTNQPQHF.

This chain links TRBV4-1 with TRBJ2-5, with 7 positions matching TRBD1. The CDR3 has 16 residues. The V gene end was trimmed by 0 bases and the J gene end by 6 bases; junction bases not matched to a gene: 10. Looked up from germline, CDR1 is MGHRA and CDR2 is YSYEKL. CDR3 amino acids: CASSQDRRQGKKTQYF. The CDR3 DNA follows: TGCGCCAGCAGCCAAGATCGAAGACAGGGAAAGAAGACCCAGTACTTC.

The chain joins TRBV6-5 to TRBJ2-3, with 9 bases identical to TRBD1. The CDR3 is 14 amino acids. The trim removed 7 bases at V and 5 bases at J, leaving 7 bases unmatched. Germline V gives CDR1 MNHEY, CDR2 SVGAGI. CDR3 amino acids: CASIQGASGDTQYF. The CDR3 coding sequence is TGTGCCAGCATACAGGGGGCCTCCGGAGATACGCAGTATTTT.

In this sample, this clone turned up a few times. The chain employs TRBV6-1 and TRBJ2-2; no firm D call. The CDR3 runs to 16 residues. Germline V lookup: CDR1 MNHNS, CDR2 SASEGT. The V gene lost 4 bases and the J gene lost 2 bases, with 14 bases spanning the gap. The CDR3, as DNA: TGTGCCAGCAGTGCCCCGGAGCGCCTAAACACCGGGGAGCTGTTTTTT. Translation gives CASSAPERLNTGELFF.

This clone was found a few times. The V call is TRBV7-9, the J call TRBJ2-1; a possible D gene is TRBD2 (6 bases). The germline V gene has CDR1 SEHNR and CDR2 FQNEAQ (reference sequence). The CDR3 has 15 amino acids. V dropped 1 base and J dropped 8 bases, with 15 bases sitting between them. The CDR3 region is CASSLVTGSTDEQFF. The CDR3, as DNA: TGTGCCAGCAGCTTAGTGACCGGGAGTACGGATGAGCAGTTCTTC.

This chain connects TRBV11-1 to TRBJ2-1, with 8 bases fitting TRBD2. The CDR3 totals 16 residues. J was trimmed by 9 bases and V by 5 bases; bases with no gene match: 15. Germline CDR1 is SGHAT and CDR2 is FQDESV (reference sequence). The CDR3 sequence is CASSTPGLGISGEQFF. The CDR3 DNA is TGTGCCAGCAGCACCCCGGGACTAGGAATATCTGGTGAGCAGTTCTTC.

CDR3 protein: CASSEGFGGQGAYEQYV. DNA for the CDR3: TGCGCCAGCAGTGAGGGGTTTGGTGGACAGGGGGCTTACGAGCAGTACGTC. The chain is built from TRBV10-2 and TRBJ2-7, with 11 positions matching TRBD1. This CDR3 is built from 17 residues. The trim removed 2 bases at V and 4 bases at J, leaving 10 bases unmatched. Germline loops: CDR1 WSHSY, CDR2 SAAADI.

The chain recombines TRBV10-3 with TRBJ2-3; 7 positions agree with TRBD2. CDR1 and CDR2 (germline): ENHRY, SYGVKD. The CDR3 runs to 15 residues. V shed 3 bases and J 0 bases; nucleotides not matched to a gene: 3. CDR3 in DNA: TGTGCCATCAGTGAAGCGGGACCTAGCACAGATACGCAGTATTTT. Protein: CAISEAGPSTDTQYF.

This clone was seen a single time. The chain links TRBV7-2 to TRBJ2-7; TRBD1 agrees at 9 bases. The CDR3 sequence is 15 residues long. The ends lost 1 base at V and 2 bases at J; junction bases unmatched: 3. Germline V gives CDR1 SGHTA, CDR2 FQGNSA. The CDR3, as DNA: TGTGCCAGCAGCTTAGGACAGGGGGTGACCTACGAGCAGTACTTC. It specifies CASSLGQGVTYEQYF.

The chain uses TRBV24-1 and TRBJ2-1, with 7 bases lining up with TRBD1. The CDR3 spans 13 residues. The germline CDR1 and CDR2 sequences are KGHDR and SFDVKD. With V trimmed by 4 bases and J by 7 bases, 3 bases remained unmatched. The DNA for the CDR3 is TGTGCCACCAGTGAGTTGACAGGGAATGAGCAGTTCTTC. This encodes CATSELTGNEQFF.

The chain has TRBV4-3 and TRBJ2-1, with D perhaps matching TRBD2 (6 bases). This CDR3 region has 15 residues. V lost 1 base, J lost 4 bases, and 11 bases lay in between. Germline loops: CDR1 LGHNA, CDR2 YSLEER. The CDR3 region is CASSQGAEGYNEQFF. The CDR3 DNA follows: TGCGCCAGCAGCCAAGGGGCGGAGGGATACAATGAGCAGTTCTTC.

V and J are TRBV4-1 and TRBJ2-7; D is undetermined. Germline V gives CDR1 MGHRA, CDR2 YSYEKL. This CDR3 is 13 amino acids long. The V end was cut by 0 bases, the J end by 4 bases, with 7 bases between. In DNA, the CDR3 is TGCGCCAGCAGCCAAGATGAGGAATACGAGCAGTACTTC. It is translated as CASSQDEEYEQYF.

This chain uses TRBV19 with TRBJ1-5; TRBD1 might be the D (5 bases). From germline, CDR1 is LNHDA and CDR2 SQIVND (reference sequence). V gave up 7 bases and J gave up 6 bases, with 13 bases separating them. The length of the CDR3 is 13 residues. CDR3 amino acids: CASTTQGGQPQHF. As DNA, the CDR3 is TGTGCCAGTACCACCCAGGGAGGTCAGCCCCAGCATTTT.

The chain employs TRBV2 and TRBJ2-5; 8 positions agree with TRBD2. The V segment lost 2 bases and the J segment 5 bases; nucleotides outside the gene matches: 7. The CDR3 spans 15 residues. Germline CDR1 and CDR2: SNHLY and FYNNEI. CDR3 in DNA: TGTGCCAGCAGTGAAAGTAGCGGGGTAAGGGAGACCCAGTACTTC. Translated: CASSESSGVRETQYF. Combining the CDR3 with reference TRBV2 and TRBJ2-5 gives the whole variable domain EPEVTQTPSHQVTQMGQEVILRCVPISNHLYFYWYRQILGQKVEFLVSFYNNEISEKSEIFDDQFSVERPDGSNFTLKIRSTKLEDSAMYFCASSESSGVRETQYFGPGTRLLVL.

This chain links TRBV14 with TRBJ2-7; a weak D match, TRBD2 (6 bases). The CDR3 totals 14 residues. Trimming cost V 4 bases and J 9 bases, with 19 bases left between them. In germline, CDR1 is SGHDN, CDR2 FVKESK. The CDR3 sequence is CASSPQTGGKGQYF. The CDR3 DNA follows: TGTGCCAGCAGCCCCCAGACCGGGGGAAAAGGGCAGTACTTC. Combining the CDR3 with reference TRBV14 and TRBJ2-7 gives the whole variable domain EAGVTQFPSHSVIEKGQTVTLRCDPISGHDNLYWYRRVMGKEIKFLLHFVKESKQDESGMPNNRFLAERTGGTYSTLKVQPAELEDSGVYFCASSPQTGGKGQYFGPGTRLTVT.

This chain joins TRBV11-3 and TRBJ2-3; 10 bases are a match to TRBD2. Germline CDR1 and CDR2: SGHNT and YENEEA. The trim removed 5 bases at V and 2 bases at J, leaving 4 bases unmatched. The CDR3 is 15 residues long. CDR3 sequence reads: CASSQGLAATDTQYF. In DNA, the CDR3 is TGTGCCAGCAGCCAAGGACTAGCGGCCACAGATACGCAGTATTTT. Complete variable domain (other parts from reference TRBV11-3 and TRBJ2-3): EAGVVQSPRYKIIEKKQPVAFWCNPISGHNTLYWYLQNLGQGPELLIRYENEEAVDDSQLPKDRFSAERLKGVDSTLKIQPAELGDSAVYLCASSQGLAATDTQYFGPGTRLTVL.